Following are 27 T cell receptor beta chains from one sample sequenced in a study of cytomegalovirus exposure and HLA in healthy donors. The table came from immunoSEQ multiplex PCR; TCRdb's copy has only in-frame clones and leaves some out. The repertoire has roughly 140,000 clones, approximately 86% of them found once; the top ten carry around 10%. The sequenced sample consisted of PBMCs. The receptor source for this set is a man younger than 35 in good health and CMV-seropositive.

This clone was observed many times. V gene TRBV6-1 combines with J gene TRBJ2-5, with no clear D. Germline CDR1 and CDR2: MNHNS and SASEGT. The V end lost 1 base, the J end lost 5 bases, and 14 bases lay between the germline ends. The CDR3 covers 15 residues. The CDR3 protein is CASSEGIVGAETQYF. DNA for the CDR3: TGTGCCAGCAGTGAAGGGATAGTGGGCGCCGAGACCCAGTACTTC.

The chain carries TRBV15 and TRBJ2-7; 9 nucleotides match TRBD1. Germline CDR1 is LNHNV and CDR2 is YYDKDF (reference sequence). J lost 4 bases, V lost 2 bases, and 3 bases had no gene match. This CDR3 has 14 amino acids. CDR3 sequence reads: CATSRNRGQYEQYF. CDR3 sequence (DNA): TGTGCCACCAGCAGAAACAGGGGGCAATACGAGCAGTACTTC.

The J gene is TRBJ1-4, the V gene TRBV6-5; TRBD1 matches at 9 bases. Germline CDR1 and CDR2: MNHEY and SVGAGI. CDR3 size: 14 residues. With 5 bases clipped from V and 10 bases from J, the junction kept 8 bases outside the gene matches. The CDR3 region has the DNA TGTGCCAGCAGTCCCCGACAGGGGGATGGAAAACTGTTTTTT. Translating it yields CASSPRQGDGKLFF.

This chain links TRBV18 with TRBJ1-1; 7 nucleotides match TRBD1. The V gene's germline CDR1 is KGHSH and CDR2 LQKENI. With 5 bases clipped from V and 1 base from J, the junction kept 19 bases outside the gene matches. The CDR3 runs 19 residues. The CDR3: CASSRVRVDRVFGNTEAFF. The DNA for the CDR3 is TGTGCCAGCTCAAGGGTCCGAGTTGACAGGGTATTCGGGAACACTGAAGCTTTCTTT.

This chain joins TRBV5-4 and TRBJ1-2; weak D call: TRBD1 (5 bases). Germline V gene sequence: CDR1 SGHNT, CDR2 YYREEE (reference sequence). CDR3 length: 14 residues. The V and J ends lost 4 bases and 4 bases respectively, with 14 bases between them. CDR3 region: CASSLLTGVYGYTF. For the CDR3, the DNA is TGTGCCAGCAGCCTTTTGACGGGGGTCTATGGCTACACCTTC.

This clone was counted between two and nine times. This chain links TRBV30 with TRBJ1-4; 7 bases map to TRBD1. The CDR3 loop spans 14 amino acids. The ends lost 5 bases at V and 7 bases at J; junction bases unmatched: 10. CDR1 and CDR2 (germline): GTSNPN, SVGIG (reference sequence). CDR3 coding DNA: TGTGCCTGGGAGGGGACAGAAAAGGGTGAAAAACTGTTTTTT. Its protein product is CAWEGTEKGEKLFF.

V gene TRBV7-9 combines with J gene TRBJ2-3, with 9 bases lining up with TRBD2. With 5 bases clipped from V and 2 bases from J, the junction kept 8 bases outside the gene matches. This CDR3 is 16 amino acids long. In germline, CDR1 is SEHNR, CDR2 FQNEAQ (reference sequence). CDR3 amino acids: CASSPTPSGDTDTQYF. The CDR3 DNA reads TGTGCCAGCAGCCCCACCCCTAGCGGGGACACAGATACGCAGTATTTT. Combining the CDR3 with reference TRBV7-9 and TRBJ2-3 gives the whole variable domain DTGVSQNPRHKITKRGQNVTFRCDPISEHNRLYWYRQTLGQGPEFLTYFQNEAQLEKSRLLSDRFSAERPKGSFSTLEIQRTEQGDSAMYLCASSPTPSGDTDTQYFGPGTRLTVL.

The V and J genes are TRBV28 and TRBJ1-1; D is ambiguous. The CDR3 length is 12 residues. Germline values: CDR1 MDHEN, CDR2 SYDVKM. Trimming shortened V by 5 bases and J by 7 bases, and 11 bases separated the two germline ends. The CDR3 region is CASSRNGLEAFF. In DNA form, the CDR3 reads TGTGCCAGCAGTCGCAATGGACTTGAAGCTTTCTTT.

The chain uses TRBV2 and TRBJ2-1, with 10 positions matching TRBD2. Germline V gives CDR1 SNHLY, CDR2 FYNNEI. The CDR3 spans 15 residues. J gave up 4 bases and V 6 bases, and 6 bases lay outside the gene matches. CDR3 bases: TGTGCCAGCAGCCTGAGCGGGGGGGCTTACAATGAGCAGTTCTTC. This sequence encodes CASSLSGGAYNEQFF.

The V call is TRBV5-1, the J call TRBJ1-3; D is undetermined. The CDR3 consists of 16 residues. Germline CDR1 is SGHRS and CDR2 is YFSETQ. Trimming removed 0 bases from V and 4 bases from J, with 14 bases in between. The CDR3, as DNA: TGCGCCAGCAGCTTGGCGCTGGACCCGGGGGGAAACACCATATATTTT. The encoded protein is CASSLALDPGGNTIYF.

This clone was observed once. The chain couples TRBV4-1 to TRBJ2-7; perhaps TRBD2 as D (5 bases). The germline V gene has CDR1 MGHRA and CDR2 YSYEKL. This CDR3 has 15 amino acids. V was clipped by 0 bases and J by 7 bases, with 16 bases between them. The CDR3 DNA follows: TGCGCCAGCAGCCAAGATATCGGGCGGGCGCGTGAGCAGTACTTC. This encodes CASSQDIGRAREQYF.

This chain links TRBV11-3 with TRBJ2-5, with a weak D call TRBD2 (5 bases). CDR3 length equals 12 residues. Per germline, CDR1 SGHNT and CDR2 YENEEA. Trimming removed 5 bases from V and 5 bases from J, with 9 bases in between. For the CDR3, the DNA is TGTGCCAGCAGCGGACTCGGGGAGACCCAGTACTTC. As protein: CASSGLGETQYF.

The genes are TRBV29-1 and TRBJ1-2; no clear D gene. Germline CDR1 is SQVTM and CDR2 is ANQGSEA. The ends were cut back, 4 bases at V and 0 bases at J, with 12 bases in the middle. The CDR3 runs 14 residues. The CDR3 DNA follows: TGCAGCGTTGGAGCCCCGCCACCTAACTATGGCTACACCTTC. Protein product: CSVGAPPPNYGYTF. The full variable domain, rest sourced from reference TRBV29-1 and TRBJ1-2, is SAVISQKPSRDICQRGTSLTIQCQVDSQVTMMFWYRQQPGQSLTLIATANQGSEATYESGFVIDKFPISRPNLTFSTLTVSNMSPEDSSIYLCSVGAPPPNYGYTFGSGTRLTVV.

Only one count was recorded for this clone. This chain joins TRBV6-5 and TRBJ1-2; TRBD1 matches 9 bases. CDR1 is MNHEY and CDR2 is SVGAGI in the germline V gene. V trimming: 6 bases; J trimming: 2 bases; junction bases outside the gene matches: 4. The CDR3 runs 14 residues. This CDR3 is CASSRGTGNYGYTF. The CDR3 DNA is TGTGCCAGCAGCCGCGGGACAGGGAACTATGGCTACACCTTC.

This chain connects TRBV7-2 to TRBJ2-1; 7 nucleotides line up with TRBD2. Germline V gene sequence: CDR1 SGHTA, CDR2 FQGNSA. The V segment lost 4 bases and the J segment 7 bases; nucleotides outside the gene matches: 4. The CDR3 consists of 13 residues. The CDR3 DNA reads TGTGCCAGCAGCTGGTGGCGGGAGAATGAGCAGTTCTTC. As protein: CASSWWRENEQFF.

This chain uses TRBV7-6 with TRBJ2-7; D gene unclear. There are 13 residues in the CDR3. Per germline, CDR1 SGHVS and CDR2 FNYEAQ. Trimming removed 1 base from V and 2 bases from J, with 6 bases in between. The CDR3: CASSLGGTYEQYF. The CDR3, as DNA: TGTGCCAGCAGCTTAGGCGGAACCTACGAGCAGTACTTC.

This sequence joins TRBV4-1 and TRBJ2-7; 12 bases align to TRBD2. CDR1 and CDR2 from the germline V gene are MGHRA and YSYEKL. The CDR3 length is 15 residues. The junction had 5 bases not matched to a gene; V was cut back by 3 bases and J by 5 bases. CDR3 sequence: CASSHGLAGPNEQYF. The CDR3 nucleotides are TGCGCCAGCAGCCATGGACTAGCGGGACCTAACGAGCAGTACTTC.

The chain employs TRBV4-1 and TRBJ2-2; 10 bases match TRBD2. The CDR3 length is 15 residues. V shed 8 bases and J 4 bases; nucleotides not matched to a gene: 7. Germline values: CDR1 MGHRA, CDR2 YSYEKL. The chain's CDR3 is CASSPGLAITGELFF. In nucleotides, the CDR3 is TGCGCCAGCTCTCCGGGACTAGCGATCACCGGGGAGCTGTTTTTT.

In the case of this clone: A junction end diverges from the germline sequence, so it may reflect a read error. The V call is TRBV19, the J call TRBJ2-7; 10 nucleotides line up with TRBD2. The germline V gene has CDR1 LNHDA and CDR2 SQIVND (reference sequence). This CDR3 is 14 amino acids long. The CDR3 protein is CASSIAGGDYEQYF. The CDR3 DNA reads TGTGCCAGTAGCATAGCGGGGGGAGACTACGAGCAGTACTTC.

This chain uses TRBV27 with TRBJ2-2; tentative D call: TRBD2 (5 bases). The V gene lost 3 bases and the J gene lost 4 bases, with 18 bases spanning the gap. The V gene's germline CDR1 is MNHEY and CDR2 SMNVEV (reference sequence). The CDR3 contains 17 residues. As DNA, the CDR3 is TGTGCCAGCAGTTTCCTAGTGGGCGGGTCTTCCACCGGGGAGCTGTTTTTT. Amino acid sequence: CASSFLVGGSSTGELFF.

This clone was picked up a small number of times. The chain recombines TRBV7-8 with TRBJ1-1; TRBD1 matches at 8 bases. Per the germline V gene, CDR1 is SGHVS and CDR2 is FQNEAQ. This CDR3 region has 12 residues. Trimming at V came to 0 bases and at J to 12 bases, leaving 3 bases not matched to a gene. Written as DNA, the CDR3 is TGTGCCAGCAGCTTAGCTCGACAGGGGACTTTCTTT. Translation: CASSLARQGTFF.

The rearrangement links TRBV27 to TRBJ2-5; TRBD2 matches 15 bases. Trimming at V came to 7 bases and at J to 2 bases, leaving 8 bases not matched to a gene. Germline CDR1 is MNHEY and CDR2 is SMNVEV (reference sequence). The CDR3 sequence is 17 residues long. CDR3 residues: CASIGTSGGRDQETQYF. The DNA of the CDR3 is TGTGCCAGCATCGGGACTAGCGGGGGGCGTGATCAAGAGACCCAGTACTTC.

The chain has TRBV9 and TRBJ2-4; TRBD2 matches 8 bases. The CDR3 totals 16 residues. Unmatched junction bases numbered 5, after V lost 3 bases and J lost 0 bases. CDR1 and CDR2 from the germline V gene are SGDLS and YYNGEE. The CDR3 spells CASSGPGLEAKNIQYF. The CDR3 nucleotides are TGTGCCAGCAGCGGCCCGGGACTAGAAGCCAAAAACATTCAGTACTTC.

The J gene is TRBJ2-1, the V gene TRBV25-1, with no clear D. CDR1 MGHDK and CDR2 SYGVNS come from the germline V gene. CDR3 size: 13 residues. V was pared by 3 bases and J by 3 bases, with 6 bases between. CDR3 DNA: TGTGCCAGCAGTGACGAGAACTACAATGAGCAGTTCTTC. It encodes CASSDENYNEQFF.

The rearrangement joins TRBV7-8 to TRBJ2-7, with 10 bases identical to TRBD2. V lost 6 bases, J lost 6 bases, and 14 bases stayed unmatched. This CDR3 is built from 16 residues. In germline, CDR1 is SGHVS, CDR2 FQNEAQ. The CDR3 nucleotides read TGTGCCAGCAGTTTTCCCCTACGGGGACTAGCGAGCGAGCAGTACTTC. Protein product: CASSFPLRGLASEQYF.

This chain connects TRBV5-1 to TRBJ1-6; D is possibly TRBD1 (5 bases). This CDR3 is built from 14 residues. The germline V and J ends were trimmed by 4 bases and 15 bases, with 20 bases remaining between them. From germline, CDR1 is SGHRS and CDR2 YFSETQ. CDR3 protein: CASSPPDGGGGLHF. The CDR3 DNA reads TGCGCCAGCAGCCCGCCCGACGGTGGGGGGGGCCTCCACTTT.

V is TRBV5-1 and J is TRBJ2-7, with 13 positions matching TRBD2. Germline CDR1 is SGHRS and CDR2 is YFSETQ. This CDR3 region has 16 residues. The junction had 10 bases not matched to a gene; V was cut back by 3 bases and J by 7 bases. The CDR3 nucleotides read TGCGCCAGCAGCTCGACGGGACTAGCGGGGTTAGATGAGCAGTACTTC. Protein product: CASSSTGLAGLDEQYF.